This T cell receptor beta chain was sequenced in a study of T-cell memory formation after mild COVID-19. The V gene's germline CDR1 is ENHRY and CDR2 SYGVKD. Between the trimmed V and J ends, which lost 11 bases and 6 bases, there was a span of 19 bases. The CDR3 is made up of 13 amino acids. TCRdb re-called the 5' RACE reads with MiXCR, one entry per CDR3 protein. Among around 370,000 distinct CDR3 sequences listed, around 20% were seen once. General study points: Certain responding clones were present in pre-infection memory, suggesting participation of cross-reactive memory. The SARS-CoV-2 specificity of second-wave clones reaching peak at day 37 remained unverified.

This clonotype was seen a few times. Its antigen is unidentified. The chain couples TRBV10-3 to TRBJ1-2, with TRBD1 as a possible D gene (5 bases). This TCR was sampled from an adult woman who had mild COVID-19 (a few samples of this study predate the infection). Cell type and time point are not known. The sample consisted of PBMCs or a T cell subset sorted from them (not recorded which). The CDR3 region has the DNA TGTGCCCTCCGTCGGGGGATGGGAGATGGCTACACCTTC. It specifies CALRRGMGDGYTF.